The 14 T cell receptor beta chains below were found in one sample sequenced in a study of control samples from healthy donors and cancer patients. This table comes from immunoSEQ multiplex PCR, and its TCRdb copy is limited to in-frame clones, with some not included. The table records roughly 95,000 clones, roughly nine tenths of them present only once. The specimen was blood. The receptors come from a woman in her twenties or thirties in good health.

The V and J genes are TRBV5-1 and TRBJ1-2; D not certain. The CDR3 is made up of 13 amino acids. V gave up 1 base and J gave up 7 bases, with 11 bases separating them. In germline, CDR1 is SGHRS, CDR2 YFSETQ. CDR3 region: CASSLTGSIGYTF. DNA of the CDR3: TGCGCCAGCAGCTTGACCGGCTCTATTGGCTACACCTTC.

The rearrangement links TRBV13 to TRBJ2-5; unclear D gene. V lost 3 bases and J 5 bases, leaving 4 bases between the germline ends. This CDR3 is 11 amino acids long. Looked up from germline, CDR1 is PRHDT and CDR2 is FYEKMQ (reference sequence). DNA of the CDR3: TGTGCCAGCAGCTTGAGTGAGACCCAGTACTTC. This gives the protein CASSLSETQYF.

The V call is TRBV6-5, the J call TRBJ2-1; tentatively, D is TRBD2 (6 bases). The germline V and J ends were trimmed by 4 bases and 8 bases, with 21 bases remaining between them. Germline CDR1 and CDR2: MNHEY and SVGAGI. The length of the CDR3 is 16 residues. This CDR3 is CASSFNAETSVHEQFF. In nucleotides, the CDR3 is TGTGCCAGCAGTTTCAACGCAGAGACTAGTGTCCATGAGCAGTTCTTC.

The rearrangement uses TRBV7-2 and TRBJ2-5; D possibly uses TRBD1 or TRBD2 (6 bases each). This CDR3 is 14 amino acids long. The ends were cut back, 4 bases at V and 3 bases at J, with 12 bases in the middle. CDR1 is SGHTA, CDR2 FQGNSA, per germline. As DNA, the CDR3 is TGTGCCAGCAGCTACAGAAGGGGGGAAGAGACCCAGTACTTC. This translates into CASSYRRGEETQYF.

This clone was recorded once. CDR3 bases: TGTGCCAGCAGCTTAACGGAGGGACAGGGGGCGGCCGGGGAGCTGTTTTTT. Its translation is CASSLTEGQGAAGELFF. The rearrangement joins TRBV7-3 to TRBJ2-2; 12 positions match TRBD1. In germline, CDR1 is SGHTA, CDR2 FQGTGA. The CDR3 totals 17 residues. V was pared by 0 bases and J by 6 bases, with 5 bases of the junction left unmatched.

This clone was observed a few times. This chain uses TRBV3-1 (or the pseudogene TRBV3-2) with TRBJ2-7; weak D call: TRBD1 (5 bases). The CDR3 length is 17 residues. Between the trimmed V and J ends, which lost 1 base and 0 bases, there was a span of 16 bases. Per the germline V gene, CDR1 is LGHDT and CDR2 is YNNKEL (reference sequence). In DNA, the CDR3 is TGTGCCAGCAGCCAAGGCCCCCAGCAGGGCTACTCCTACGAGCAGTACTTC. Its protein product is CASSQGPQQGYSYEQYF.

The chain links TRBV27 to TRBJ2-5, with TRBD2 as a possible D gene (5 bases). With 8 bases removed from V and 7 bases from J, the gap between germline ends came to 11 bases. The CDR3 loop spans 11 amino acids. The V gene's germline CDR1 is MNHEY and CDR2 SMNVEV (reference sequence). The CDR3 loop is CASYSGGTQYF. In DNA form, the CDR3 reads TGTGCCAGCTACAGCGGCGGGACCCAGTACTTC.

The J gene is TRBJ1-6, the V gene TRBV12-5; 7 bases fit TRBD1. Germline CDR1 is LGHNT and CDR2 is FRNRAP. The CDR3 is 15 amino acids. Trimming cost V 6 bases and J 6 bases; bases outside gene matches: 8. CDR3 loop: CASGAMGTVNSPLHF. CDR3 nucleotides: TGTGCTAGTGGAGCCATGGGGACAGTTAATTCACCCCTCCACTTT.

J is TRBJ2-7 and V is TRBV7-9; D is uncertain. The length of the CDR3 is 14 residues. The V gene's germline CDR1 is SEHNR and CDR2 FQNEAQ (reference sequence). The V end lost 1 base, the J end lost 4 bases, and 11 bases lay between the germline ends. CDR3 amino acids: CASSLEFSTYEQYF. In DNA form, the CDR3 reads TGTGCCAGCAGCTTAGAATTTTCGACGTACGAGCAGTACTTC.

The chain joins TRBV29-1 to TRBJ2-4, with a tentative D call TRBD2 (5 bases). Germline assignment: CDR1 SQVTM and CDR2 ANQGSEA. V lost 7 bases and J lost 0, with 13 bases in between. The CDR3 contains 14 residues. This CDR3 reads CSAVGDLAKNIQYF. The CDR3, as DNA: TGCAGCGCCGTCGGGGATCTAGCCAAAAACATTCAGTACTTC.

This rearrangement joins TRBV9 to TRBJ1-2; D gene unclear. V was trimmed by 1 base and J by 2 bases, leaving 0 bases between them. The CDR3 sequence is 11 residues long. Germline V lookup: CDR1 SGDLS, CDR2 YYNGEE. CDR3 sequence: CASSVNYGYTF. Written as DNA, the CDR3 is TGTGCCAGCAGCGTAAACTATGGCTACACCTTC.

The rearrangement uses TRBV5-4 and TRBJ1-2; possibly TRBD1 for D (5 bases). V gave up 4 bases and J gave up 2 bases, with 9 bases separating them. This CDR3 has 13 amino acids. CDR1 SGHNT and CDR2 YYREEE come from the germline V gene (reference sequence). DNA for the CDR3: TGTGCCAGCAGCCGTGGGGCAAACTATGGCTACACCTTC. Its translation is CASSRGANYGYTF.

In its sample, this clone was seen a few times. The chain combines TRBV4-2 with TRBJ1-2, with D possibly being TRBD1 (6 bases). Looked up from germline, CDR1 is LGHNA and CDR2 is YNFKEQ. The V gene lost 2 bases and the J gene lost 2 bases, with 15 bases spanning the gap. There are 16 residues in the CDR3. CDR3 loop: CASSQQYFTGNYGYTF. As DNA, the CDR3 is TGTGCCAGCAGCCAACAATACTTTACAGGGAACTATGGCTACACCTTC.

The chain recombines TRBV11-2 with TRBJ1-6; a possible D gene is TRBD1 (5 bases). The CDR3 is made up of 13 amino acids. Germline CDR1 is SGHAT and CDR2 is FQNNGV. Trimming cost V 2 bases and J 10 bases, with 9 bases left between them. CDR3 in DNA: TGTGCCAGCAGCTTAAACGGGGGATCACCCCTCCACTTT. Translating gives CASSLNGGSPLHF.